This entry is about one T cell receptor beta chain. Its antigen is still unknown. This sample is part of a study of OX40 agonist ivuxolimab in advanced cancers. Study observations and caveats: By week 6 at 0.1 to 3.0 mg/kg, blood CD4+ and CD8+ T cells had expanded clonally. Low clonal expansion, among the lowest seen, marked partial responders at 0.1-3.0 mg/kg.

The CDR3 is made up of 16 amino acids. Germline CDR1 reads LGHNA; CDR2 reads YNFKEQ. The V segment lost 0 bases and the J segment 3 bases; nucleotides outside the gene matches: 1. Only in-frame clones appear in the TCRdb table, and some are missing; sequencing was by immunoSEQ multiplex PCR. The sample records some 85,000 clones, 91% being singletons. People who had autoimmune disease history or systemic immunosuppression were excluded. Researchers took blood at baseline, on cycle 4 day 1, and on cycle 7 day 1. This clonotype originated in an adult with an advanced solid tumor such as melanoma, head and neck, liver or kidney cancer. The rearrangement joins TRBV4-2 to TRBJ2-3; 12 nucleotides align to TRBD2. The sample was CD4+ or CD8+ T cells sorted from blood, taken in a trial of the OX40 agonist ivuxolimab. The CDR3 protein is CASSQDLAGGTDTQYF. The CDR3 nucleotides are TGTGCCAGCAGCCAAGATCTAGCGGGAGGGACAGATACGCAGTATTTT.